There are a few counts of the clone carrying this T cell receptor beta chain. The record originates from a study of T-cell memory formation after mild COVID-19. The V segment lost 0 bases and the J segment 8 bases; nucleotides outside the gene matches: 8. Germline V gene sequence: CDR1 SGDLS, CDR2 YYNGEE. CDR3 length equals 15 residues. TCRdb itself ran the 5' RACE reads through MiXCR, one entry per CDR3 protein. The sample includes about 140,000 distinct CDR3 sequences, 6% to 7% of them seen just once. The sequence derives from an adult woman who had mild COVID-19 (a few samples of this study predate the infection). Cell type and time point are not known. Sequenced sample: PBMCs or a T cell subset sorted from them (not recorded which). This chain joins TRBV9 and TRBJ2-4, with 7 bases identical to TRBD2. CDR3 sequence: CASSVGGGRLDIQYF. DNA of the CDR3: TGTGCCAGCAGCGTAGGGGGGGGACGACTAGACATTCAGTACTTC. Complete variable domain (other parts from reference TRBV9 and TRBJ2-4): DSGVTQTPKHLITATGQRVTLRCSPRSGDLSVYWYQQSLDQGLQFLIQYYNGEERAKGNILERFSAQQFPDLHSELNLSSLELGDSALYFCASSVGGGRLDIQYFGAGTRLSVL.